A single TCR beta chain is shown here with its context. CDR3 length: 17 residues. V gave up 0 bases and J gave up 4 bases; unmatched junction bases: 8. Looked up from germline, CDR1 is SGDLS and CDR2 is YYNGEE. The sample originates from a study of OX40 agonist ivuxolimab in advanced cancers. Study overall: Patients were treated with ivuxolimab, an agonistic anti-OX40 (CD134) antibody.

Assay used: immunoSEQ multiplex PCR; TCRdb lists only in-frame clones, some missing. The profile covers 30,000 to 45,000 clones, with roughly four fifths appearing a single time and around 2% taken by the ten largest. This sample comprised CD4+ or CD8+ T cells sorted from blood, obtained in a trial of the OX40 agonist ivuxolimab. The origin of this receptor is an adult with an advanced solid tumor such as melanoma, head and neck, liver or kidney cancer. The chain has TRBV9 and TRBJ2-2, with TRBD2 matching over 8 bases. The CDR3 nucleotides are TGTGCCAGCAGCGTAGTGGGACTAGTAATAGGCACCGGGGAGCTGTTTTTT. The encoded protein is CASSVVGLVIGTGELFF.